Included here is one T cell receptor beta chain sequence, with context. Its target antigen remains unknown. The input lacks base qualities; no much larger clone sits a single base away. This sample was included in a study of tumor-infiltrating lymphocytes in localized non-small cell lung cancer (dated by TCRdb to the early 2020s). Regarding the study in general: The cohort included patients whose samples were collected after neoadjuvant chemotherapy, as well as both smokers and never-smokers and several histologies. Each patient contributed resected tumor tissue and uninvolved lung tissue from the same patient, described as non-adjacent to the tumor. The overall ICON cohort was composed of around 150 surgical patients with localized non-small cell lung cancer whose tumors were resected. A total of some 50 patients were included in the paired tumor versus uninvolved lung comparison of immunoSEQ T-cell fraction. Flow cytometry, multiplex immunofluorescence, RNA-seq, exome sequencing and proteomics were applied to the same patients as TCR sequencing, which was one of several integrated assays.

Enrollment in ICON was initiated in the first half of 2016, and the last patient was enrolled in the second half of 2018. In a subcohort of 76 patients, fresh tumor and matched uninvolved tissue were collected for in-depth immune analyses, with TCR sequencing among those analyses. TCR sequencing was performed on DNA isolated from bulk tissue, without cell sorting. Results the study describes overall, beyond this receptor: TCRbeta sequencing supported higher T cell infiltration in tumors than in uninvolved lung tissue, consistent with immunofluorescence CD3 counts. Different pieces of the same tissue were used for different assays, so technical variation could not be separated from intratumor heterogeneity. No association of tumor T-cell fraction from TCR sequencing with recurrence-free survival was found (p = 0.61). The TCR-derived T-cell fraction showed no difference between the flow cytometry-defined immunotypes IM1 (good prognosis) and IM2 (poor prognosis). Because assay coverage varied across patients depending on available tissue quantity, TCR sequencing was performed for only a subset of the cohort.

Between the V and J ends, shortened by 0 bases and 7 bases respectively, the junction contains 15 bases. From a lookup of the germline V gene (reference sequence), CDR1 and CDR2 are MNHEY and SMNVEV. The CDR3 runs 15 residues from the cysteine to the phenylalanine. CDR3 DNA is the only sequence kept; it has 45 bases, read in frame from the first base. The T-cell fraction in tumor and uninvolved lung tissue was provided by TCR sequencing with the immunoSEQ assay. On the study's bioinformatics: For survival analysis, patients were split into high (upper tertile) and low (lower two tertiles) T-cell fraction groups and compared by log-rank test. A signed-rank test was used to test differences in T-cell fraction between paired tumor and uninvolved lung samples. This is the immuneACCESS table as TCRdb keeps it, with only in-frame sequences that have V and J called. A part of the clones is gone; compared with another copy, unresolved V genes explain less than half, and the rest is unexplained. The D gene and trimming were derived from the DNA, and the V and J assignments and clone size from that table. Recorded for this sample are 4,500 to 7,000 clones; 65% to 85% of them occurred a single time. The ten largest clones represent approximately 10% of the sample.

The clonotype comes from a human donor with non-small cell lung cancer. Recombination connected TRBV27 to TRBJ1-1; TRBD1 is a possible D gene, resting on 5 matching bases. Sequencing input: lung tumor tissue. The CDR3 amino acid sequence is: CASSLSKGWGVEAFF. At the DNA level, the sequence is TGTGCCAGCAGTTTATCGAAAGGCTGGGGGGTTGAAGCTTTCTTT.